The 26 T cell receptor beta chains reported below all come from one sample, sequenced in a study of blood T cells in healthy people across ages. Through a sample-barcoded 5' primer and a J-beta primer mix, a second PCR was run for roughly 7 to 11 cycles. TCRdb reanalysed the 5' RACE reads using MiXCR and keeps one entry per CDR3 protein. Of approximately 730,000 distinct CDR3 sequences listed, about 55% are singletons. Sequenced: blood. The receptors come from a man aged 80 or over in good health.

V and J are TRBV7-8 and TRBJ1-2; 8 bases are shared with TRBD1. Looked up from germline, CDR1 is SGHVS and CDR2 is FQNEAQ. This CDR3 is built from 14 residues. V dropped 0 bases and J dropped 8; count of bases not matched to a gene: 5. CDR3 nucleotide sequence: TGTGCCAGCAGCTTAGCAGTCGGACAGGGAGGCTACACCTTC. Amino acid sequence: CASSLAVGQGGYTF.

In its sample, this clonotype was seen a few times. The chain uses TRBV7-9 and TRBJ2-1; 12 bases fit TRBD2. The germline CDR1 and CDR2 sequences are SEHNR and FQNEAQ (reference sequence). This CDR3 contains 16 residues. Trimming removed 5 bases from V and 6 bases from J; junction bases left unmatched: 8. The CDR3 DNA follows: TGTGCCAGCAGCCCGCAGGGACTAGCGGGCTTCAATGAGCAGTTCTTC. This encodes CASSPQGLAGFNEQFF.

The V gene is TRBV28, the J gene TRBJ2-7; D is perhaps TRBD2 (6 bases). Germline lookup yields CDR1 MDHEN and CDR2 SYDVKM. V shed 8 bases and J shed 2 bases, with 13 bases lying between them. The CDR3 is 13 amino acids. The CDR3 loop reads CASGERATYEQYF. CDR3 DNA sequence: TGTGCCAGCGGGGAGCGGGCCACCTACGAGCAGTACTTC.

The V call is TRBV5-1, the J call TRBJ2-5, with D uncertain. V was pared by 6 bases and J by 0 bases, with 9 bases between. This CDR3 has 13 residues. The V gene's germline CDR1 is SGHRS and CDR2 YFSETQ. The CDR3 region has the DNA TGCGCCAGCACCCCAGATTACCAAGAGACCCAGTACTTC. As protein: CASTPDYQETQYF. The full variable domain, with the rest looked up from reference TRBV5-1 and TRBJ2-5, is KAGVTQTPRYLIKTRGQQVTLSCSPISGHRSVSWYQQTPGQGLQFLFEYFSETQRNKGNFPGRFSGRQFSNSRSEMNVSTLELGDSALYLCASTPDYQETQYFGPGTRLLVL.

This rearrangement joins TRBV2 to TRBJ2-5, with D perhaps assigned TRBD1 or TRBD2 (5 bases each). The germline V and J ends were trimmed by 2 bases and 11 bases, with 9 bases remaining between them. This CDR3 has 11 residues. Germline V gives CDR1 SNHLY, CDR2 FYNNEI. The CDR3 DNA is TGTGCCAGCAGTGAATGGGGGTGGCAGTACTTC. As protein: CASSEWGWQYF.

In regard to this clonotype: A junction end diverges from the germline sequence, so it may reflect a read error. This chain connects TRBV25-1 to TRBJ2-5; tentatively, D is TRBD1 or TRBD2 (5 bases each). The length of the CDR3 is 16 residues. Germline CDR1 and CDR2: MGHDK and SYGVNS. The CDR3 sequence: CAGSGLRGAGQETQYF. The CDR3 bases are TGTGCCGGCAGTGGGCTCCGGGGCGCGGGCCAAGAGACCCAGTACTTC.

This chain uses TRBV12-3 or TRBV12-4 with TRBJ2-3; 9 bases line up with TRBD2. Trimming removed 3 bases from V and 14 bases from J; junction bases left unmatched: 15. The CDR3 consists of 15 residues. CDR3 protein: CASSLTSGRDRYAYF. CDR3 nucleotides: TGTGCCAGCAGTTTGACTAGCGGAAGAGACAGATACGCGTATTTT.

The CDR3 DNA is TGTGCCAGCAGTGGGACAGGAAACGGCTACACCTTC. Translated: CASSGTGNGYTF. The genes are TRBV13 and TRBJ1-2; 8 nucleotides agree with TRBD1. V dropped 6 bases and J dropped 8; count of bases not matched to a gene: 5. The CDR3 consists of 12 residues. Germline V gene sequence: CDR1 PRHDT, CDR2 FYEKMQ (reference sequence).

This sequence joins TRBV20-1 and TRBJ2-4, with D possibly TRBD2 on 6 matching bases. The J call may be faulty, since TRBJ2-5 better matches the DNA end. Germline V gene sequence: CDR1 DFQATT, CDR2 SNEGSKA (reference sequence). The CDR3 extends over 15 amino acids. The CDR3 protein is CSARDQASVWETQYF. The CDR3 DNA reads TGCAGTGCTAGAGATCAGGCTAGCGTTTGGGAGACCCAGTACTTC.

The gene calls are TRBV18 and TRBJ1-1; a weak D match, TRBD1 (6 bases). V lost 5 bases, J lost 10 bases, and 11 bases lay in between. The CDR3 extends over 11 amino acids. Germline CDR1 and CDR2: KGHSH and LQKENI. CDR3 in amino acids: CASSNREGAFF. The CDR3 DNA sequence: TGTGCCAGCTCAAACAGGGAAGGAGCTTTCTTT.

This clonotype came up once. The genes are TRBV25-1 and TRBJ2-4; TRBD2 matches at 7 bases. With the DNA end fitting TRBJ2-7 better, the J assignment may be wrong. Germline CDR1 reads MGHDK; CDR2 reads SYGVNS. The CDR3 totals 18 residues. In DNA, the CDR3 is TGTGCCAGCAGTCCCGCGGGGAAAGCGGGACCGATCTCCTACGAGCAGTACTTC. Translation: CASSPAGKAGPISYEQYF.

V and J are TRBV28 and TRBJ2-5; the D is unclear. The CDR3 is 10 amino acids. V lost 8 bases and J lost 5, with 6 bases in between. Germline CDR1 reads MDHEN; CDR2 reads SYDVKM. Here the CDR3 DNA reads TGTGCCAGCGGCTGGGAGACCCAGTACTTC. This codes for CASGWETQYF.

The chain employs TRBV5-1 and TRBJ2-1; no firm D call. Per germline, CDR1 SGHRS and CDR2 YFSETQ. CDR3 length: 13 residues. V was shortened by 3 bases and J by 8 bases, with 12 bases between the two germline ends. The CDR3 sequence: CASSSYQTDEQFF. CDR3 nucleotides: TGCGCCAGCAGCTCGTACCAAACAGATGAGCAGTTCTTC.

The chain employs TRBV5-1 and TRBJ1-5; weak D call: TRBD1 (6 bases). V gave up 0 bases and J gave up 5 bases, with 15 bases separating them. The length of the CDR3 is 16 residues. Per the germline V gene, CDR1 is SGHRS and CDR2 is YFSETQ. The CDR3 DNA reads TGCGCCAGCAGCTTGGGTACAGGGAGGTTGGATCAGCCCCAGCATTTT. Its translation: CASSLGTGRLDQPQHF. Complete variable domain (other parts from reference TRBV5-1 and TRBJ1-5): KAGVTQTPRYLIKTRGQQVTLSCSPISGHRSVSWYQQTPGQGLQFLFEYFSETQRNKGNFPGRFSGRQFSNSRSEMNVSTLELGDSALYLCASSLGTGRLDQPQHFGDGTRLSIL.

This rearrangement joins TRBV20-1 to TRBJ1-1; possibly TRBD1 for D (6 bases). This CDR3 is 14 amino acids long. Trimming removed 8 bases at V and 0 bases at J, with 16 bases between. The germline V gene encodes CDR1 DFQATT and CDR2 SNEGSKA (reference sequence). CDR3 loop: CSSATGFLNTEAFF. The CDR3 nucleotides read TGCAGTTCAGCGACAGGCTTCTTGAACACTGAAGCTTTCTTT.

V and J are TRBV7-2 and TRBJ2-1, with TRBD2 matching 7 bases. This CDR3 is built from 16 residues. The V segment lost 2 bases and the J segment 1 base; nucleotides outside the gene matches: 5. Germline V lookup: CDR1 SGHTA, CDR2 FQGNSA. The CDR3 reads CASSLRGRGSYNEQFF. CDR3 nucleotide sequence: TGTGCCAGCAGCTTACGAGGGCGGGGGTCCTACAATGAGCAGTTCTTC.

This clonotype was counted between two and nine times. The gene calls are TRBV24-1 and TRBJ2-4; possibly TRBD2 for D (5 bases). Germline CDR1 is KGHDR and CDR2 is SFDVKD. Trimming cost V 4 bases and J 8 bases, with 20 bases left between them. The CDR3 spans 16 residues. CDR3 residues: CATSDPRGQRGHIQYF. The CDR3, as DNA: TGTGCCACCAGTGACCCTCGGGGTCAAAGAGGCCACATTCAGTACTTC.

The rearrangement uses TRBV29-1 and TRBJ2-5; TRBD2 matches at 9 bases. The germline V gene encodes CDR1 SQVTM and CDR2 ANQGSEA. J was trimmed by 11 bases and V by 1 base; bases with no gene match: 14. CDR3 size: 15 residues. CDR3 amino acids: CSVEGREGHLDEQYF. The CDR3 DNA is TGCAGCGTTGAAGGGCGGGAGGGCCATTTGGATGAGCAGTACTTC.

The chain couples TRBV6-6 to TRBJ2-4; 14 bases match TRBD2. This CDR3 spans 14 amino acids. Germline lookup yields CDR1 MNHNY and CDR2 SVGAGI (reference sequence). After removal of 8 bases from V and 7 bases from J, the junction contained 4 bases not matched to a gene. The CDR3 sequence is CASGGLAGENIQYF. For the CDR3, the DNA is TGTGCCAGCGGGGGACTAGCGGGAGAGAACATTCAGTACTTC.

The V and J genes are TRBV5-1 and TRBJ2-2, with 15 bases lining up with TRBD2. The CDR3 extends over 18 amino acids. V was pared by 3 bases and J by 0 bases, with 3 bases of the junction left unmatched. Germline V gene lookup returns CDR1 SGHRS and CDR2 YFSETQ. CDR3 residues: CASSWGLAGGSNTGELFF. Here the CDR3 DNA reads TGCGCCAGCAGCTGGGGACTAGCGGGAGGATCGAACACCGGGGAGCTGTTTTTT.

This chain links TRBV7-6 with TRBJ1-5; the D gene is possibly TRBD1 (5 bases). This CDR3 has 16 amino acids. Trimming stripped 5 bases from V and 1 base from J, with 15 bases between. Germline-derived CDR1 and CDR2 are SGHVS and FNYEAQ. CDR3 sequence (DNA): TGTGCCAGCAGCCCGGGACCTAGGGAGAGCAATCAGCCCCAGCATTTT. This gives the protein CASSPGPRESNQPQHF.

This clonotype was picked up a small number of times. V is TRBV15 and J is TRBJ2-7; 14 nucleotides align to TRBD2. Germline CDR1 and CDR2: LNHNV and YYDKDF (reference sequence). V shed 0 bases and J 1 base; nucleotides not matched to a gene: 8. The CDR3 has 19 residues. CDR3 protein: CATSRDQGLAGASSYEQYF. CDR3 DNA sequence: TGTGCCACCAGCAGAGATCAGGGACTAGCGGGAGCTTCTTCCTACGAGCAGTACTTC. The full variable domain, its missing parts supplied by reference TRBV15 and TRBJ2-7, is DAMVIQNPRYQVTQFGKPVTLSCSQTLNHNVMYWYQQKSSQAPKLLFHYYDKDFNNEADTPDNFQSRRPNTSFCFLDIRSPGLGDTAMYLCATSRDQGLAGASSYEQYFGPGTRLTVT.

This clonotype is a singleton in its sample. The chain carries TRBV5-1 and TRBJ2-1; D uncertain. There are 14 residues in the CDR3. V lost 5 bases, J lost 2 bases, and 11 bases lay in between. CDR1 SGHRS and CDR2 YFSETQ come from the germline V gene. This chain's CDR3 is CASSPTGAYNEQFF. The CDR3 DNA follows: TGCGCCAGCAGTCCAACTGGGGCCTACAATGAGCAGTTCTTC.

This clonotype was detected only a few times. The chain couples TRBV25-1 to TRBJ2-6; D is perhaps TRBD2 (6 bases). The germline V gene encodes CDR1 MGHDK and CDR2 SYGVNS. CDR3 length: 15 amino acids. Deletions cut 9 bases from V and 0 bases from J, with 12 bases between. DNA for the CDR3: TGTGCCAGGGGGGGAGGCCTCTCTGGGGCCAACGTCCTGACTTTC. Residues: CARGGGLSGANVLTF.

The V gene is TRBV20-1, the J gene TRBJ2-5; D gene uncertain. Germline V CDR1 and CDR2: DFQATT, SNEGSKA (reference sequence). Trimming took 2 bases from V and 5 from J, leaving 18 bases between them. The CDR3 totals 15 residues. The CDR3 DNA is TGCAGTGCTAGACCACCGGTTGGTATTCTGGAGACCCAGTACTTC. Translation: CSARPPVGILETQYF.

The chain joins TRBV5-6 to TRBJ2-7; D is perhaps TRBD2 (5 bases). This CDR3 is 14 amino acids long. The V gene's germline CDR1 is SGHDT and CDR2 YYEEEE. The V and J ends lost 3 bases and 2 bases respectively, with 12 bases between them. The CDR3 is CASSYRLGTYEQYF. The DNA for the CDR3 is TGTGCCAGCAGCTACCGCCTCGGGACCTACGAGCAGTACTTC. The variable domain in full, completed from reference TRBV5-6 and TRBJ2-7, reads DAGVTQSPTHLIKTRGQQVTLRCSPKSGHDTVSWYQQALGQGPQFIFQYYEEEERQRGNFPDRFSGHQFPNYSSELNVNALLLGDSALYLCASSYRLGTYEQYFGPGTRLTVT.